What follows is one TCR beta chain and its context. Its antigen is not identified. This record belongs to a study of shared clonotypes between healthy human individuals. Whole-study findings and limits: The rarefaction results pointed to incomplete sorted-subset sequencing despite large depth. How much donors shared clonotypes was expected to be affected by sequencing depth. Naive subsets generally had larger estimated richness than memory subsets.

The method was immunoSEQ multiplex PCR; TCRdb's version includes in-frame clones alone and lacks a portion of them. The data show 1 million to 1.3 million clones, 70% to 80% seen once. The sample was memory CD4+ T cells from PBMCs. Subset: CD45RA-negative fraction. The clonotype was recovered from a man aged 18 to 29 in good health. Some clones in this sample may be carry-over from other donors' samples.

The CDR3 here is CASTGRVIAFF. CDR3 nucleotides: TGTGCCAGCACAGGGAGGGTAATAGCTTTCTTT. The chain joins TRBV28 to TRBJ1-1, with a tentative D call TRBD1 (5 bases). The germline V and J ends were trimmed by 7 bases and 10 bases, with 13 bases remaining between them. This CDR3 has 11 amino acids. Germline V gene data show CDR1 as MDHEN and CDR2 as SYDVKM.